This T cell receptor beta chain originates from a study of T-cell memory formation after mild COVID-19 (dated by TCRdb to the early 2020s). For context, the study as a whole: Most TCR sequence clusters were specific to one of the two donors. T-cell clones expanding and contracting after mild COVID-19 in a couple of donors were tracked by longitudinal TCRalpha and TCRbeta repertoire sequencing. Two young, previously healthy adult volunteers, one female and one male, were included in the cohort. Study-level results and caveats: Contracting CD4+ clones were located mainly in the CM and EM memory subsets, whereas CD8+ clones were found to be enriched in EMRA. Some responding clones were found in pre-infection memory, which suggests that pre-existing cross-reactive memory T cells took part in the SARS-CoV-2 response. Whether the second-wave clones peaking on day 37 were SARS-CoV-2 specific was not confirmed. Balanced CD4/CD8 phenotypes were observed for clones contracting from day 15 to 85, whereas a bias towards CD4+ was observed for a second wave of clones expanding from day 15 to 37. Only a couple of mild cases were covered in the study, and larger cohorts including severe cases with pre-infection samples were considered necessary.

Ficoll-Paque density gradient centrifugation was the method used to isolate PBMCs. This clonotype was seen only a few times. What antigen it recognizes has not been identified. It has no much larger one-base neighbor in the sample; base qualities were not kept. This sample was sequenced with an Illumina NovaSeq 6000. Using 5'RACE with constant-segment primers, TCRalpha and TCRbeta cDNA libraries were constructed, with sample barcodes and unique molecular identifiers added in the process. RNA was extracted from every sample with Trizol reagent. Library amplification was performed in two PCR steps, and a second sample barcode and Illumina TruSeq adapters were introduced in the second step. Sequencing of the libraries was done on an Illumina NovaSeq, producing 2 x 150 bp paired-end reads. The authors processed their data as follows. Reads were demultiplexed and collapsed into UMI-guided consensus sequences with migec v1.2.7. With mixcr v2.1.11, UMI consensuses were aligned to TRA and TRB V and J templates and assembled into clonotypes. A clonotype was counted as expanded or contracted only if both edgeR and NoisET called the change significant, with noise models trained on biological replicates. edgeR calls used a false discovery rate-adjusted p below 0.01 and a log2 fold-change threshold of 1. As an exploratory analysis of dynamics, max-normalized trajectories of the 1000 most abundant clonotypes were examined with PCA combined with hierarchical clustering. The CD4 or CD8 phenotype of responding clones was assigned using the separately sequenced CD4+ and CD8+ repertoires. TCRdb reprocessing: public reads trimmed at Q25 with fastp, clones called with MiXCR, in-frame beta chains kept. Rows matching on CDR3 protein sequence are summarized as one entry with the most common DNA and genes. These V and J calls derive from TCRdb rather than the authors' analysis. The sample table contains about 290,000 distinct CDR3 sequences; only one count was recorded for roughly 15% of them. Together, the top ten hold 22% of the sample.

Input material: PBMCs or a T cell subset sorted from them (not recorded which). The sequence was obtained from a man aged 18 to 30 who had mild COVID-19 (a few samples of this study predate the infection). The sample titles of this study are shuffled in the database, so cell type and time point are left out; the donor was told from shared clones.

The DNA is as follows: TGTGCCAGCAGCCAAGACGCGTCTAGCACAGATACGCAGTATTTT. This yields the protein CASSQDASSTDTQYF. The rearranged chain carries TRBV4-2 and TRBJ2-3; the D gene is not confidently resolved. Spanning cysteine to phenylalanine, the CDR3 consists of 15 amino acids. Of the read, only the CDR3 DNA is kept; its 45 bases are in frame from base 1. Reading the germline V gene gives CDR1 LGHNA and CDR2 YNFKEQ. V is reduced by 0 bases and J by 0 bases, leaving a spacing of 7 bases between them.